The next 11 T cell receptor beta chains were all read from a single sample in a study of beta chain features in type 1 diabetes. Sequenced material consisted of expressed TCRB transcripts (all of the isolated RNA was reverse transcribed). TCRdb's copy holds only in-frame clones and misses some; the assay was immunoSEQ multiplex PCR. The table shows roughly 300,000 clones, with less than 9.5% occurring only once. The sample comprised central memory CD4+ T cells from blood. These receptors all come from a woman younger than 35 in good health.

This sequence joins TRBV6-6 and TRBJ1-2; D is unclear. Trimming shortened V by 4 bases and J by 4 bases, and 7 bases separated the two germline ends. CDR3 length: 12 amino acids. Germline-derived CDR1 and CDR2 are MNHNY and SVGAGI (reference sequence). Here the CDR3 reads CASSSSGYGYTF. The CDR3 DNA reads as TGTGCCAGCAGTTCCTCTGGCTATGGCTACACCTTC.

The table lists this clone with a few counts. This sequence joins TRBV28 and TRBJ2-1; TRBD1 agrees at 12 bases. The CDR3 sequence is 16 residues long. Germline values: CDR1 MDHEN, CDR2 SYDVKM. Trimming took 9 bases from V and 9 from J; bases not matched to a gene: 15. DNA of the CDR3: TGTGCCAGTACCAAGACCGGGACAGGGGGCTTCGCTGAGCAGTTCTTC. Protein sequence: CASTKTGTGGFAEQFF.

This clone showed up just a few times. The rearrangement uses TRBV15 and TRBJ1-1, with D perhaps TRBD1 (5 bases). The CDR3 has 13 residues. Germline CDR1 is LNHNV and CDR2 is YYDKDF (reference sequence). The V end was cut by 5 bases, the J end by 4 bases, with 11 bases between. The CDR3 is CATSGQGSTEAFF. In DNA form, the CDR3 reads TGTGCCACCAGCGGGCAGGGAAGCACTGAAGCTTTCTTT.

V is TRBV19 and J is TRBJ2-5; tentatively, D is TRBD1 (5 bases). The CDR3 runs 13 residues. V gave up 7 bases and J gave up 1 base, with 10 bases separating them. Germline V gene sequence: CDR1 LNHDA, CDR2 SQIVND (reference sequence). This CDR3 reads CASMGRFQETQYF. The DNA for the CDR3 is TGTGCCAGTATGGGGCGGTTCCAAGAGACCCAGTACTTC. Drawing the rest from reference TRBV19 and TRBJ2-5, the complete variable domain is DGGITQSPKYLFRKEGQNVTLSCEQNLNHDAMYWYRQDPGQGLRLIYYSQIVNDFQKGDIAEGYSVSREKKESFPLTVTSAQKNPTAFYLCASMGRFQETQYFGPGTRLLVL.

This clone showed up just a few times. The chain uses TRBV6-5 and TRBJ1-2; D gene ambiguous. V shed 0 bases and J shed 3 bases, with 5 bases lying between them. Germline V gene lookup returns CDR1 MNHEY and CDR2 SVGAGI. The CDR3 length is 13 residues. This chain's CDR3 is CASSYSGHYGYTF. CDR3 nucleotide sequence: TGTGCCAGCAGTTACTCAGGGCACTATGGCTACACCTTC.

The J gene is TRBJ2-1, the V gene TRBV7-2; 7 bases line up with TRBD2. Trimming cost V 5 bases and J 4 bases; bases outside gene matches: 11. This CDR3 comprises 16 residues. Germline V CDR1 and CDR2: SGHTA, FQGNSA. CDR3 sequence: CASSTQPLATYNEQFF. As DNA, the CDR3 is TGTGCCAGCAGCACCCAGCCACTAGCGACTTACAATGAGCAGTTCTTC. The entire variable domain, with the rest obtained from reference TRBV7-2 and TRBJ2-1, is as follows: GAGVSQSPSNKVTEKGKDVELRCDPISGHTALYWYRQSLGQGLEFLIYFQGNSAPDKSGLPSDRFSAERTGGSVSTLTIQRTQQEDSAVYLCASSTQPLATYNEQFFGPGTRLTVL.

This clone showed up many times. The CDR3 nucleotides are TGTGCCACGGGAGTCGGCACAGATACGCAGTATTTT. Translation gives CATGVGTDTQYF. This chain links TRBV28 with TRBJ2-3, with D tentatively TRBD2 (6 bases). CDR3 length: 12 residues. The germline V and J ends were trimmed by 10 bases and 1 base, with 9 bases remaining between them. Per germline, CDR1 MDHEN and CDR2 SYDVKM.

This clone was counted only a few times. This sequence joins TRBV28 and TRBJ2-5; TRBD2 might be the D (5 bases). Trimming cost V 3 bases and J 1 base, with 9 bases left between them. The germline V gene has CDR1 MDHEN and CDR2 SYDVKM. CDR3 length: 14 residues. The CDR3 DNA is TGTGCCAGCAGTTTGGGCGGGCCCCAAGAGACCCAGTACTTC. It specifies CASSLGGPQETQYF.

There are a few counts of this clone. The chain has TRBV6-1 and TRBJ1-4; 10 bases line up with TRBD1. Germline V gives CDR1 MNHNS, CDR2 SASEGT. This CDR3 contains 15 residues. The ends lost 4 bases at V and 4 bases at J; junction bases unmatched: 3. The CDR3 here is CASSGWTGGNEKLFF. The CDR3 DNA is TGTGCCAGCAGTGGCTGGACAGGGGGTAATGAAAAACTGTTTTTT.

V and J are TRBV7-9 and TRBJ1-5, with D perhaps TRBD1 (6 bases). CDR1 SEHNR and CDR2 FQNEAQ come from the germline V gene (reference sequence). V lost 5 bases and J 5 bases, leaving 10 bases between the germline ends. CDR3 length: 13 residues. In DNA, the CDR3 is TGTGCCAGCAGCCGTGCAGGGGATCAGCCCCAGCATTTT. Translation: CASSRAGDQPQHF.

V is TRBV14 and J is TRBJ1-4; the match to TRBD1 covers 11 bases. CDR1 and CDR2 from the germline V gene are SGHDN and FVKESK. With 6 bases clipped from V and 8 bases from J, the junction kept 17 bases outside the gene matches. The CDR3 extends over 18 amino acids. The CDR3 DNA is TGTGCCAGCAGTCCAGGACAGGGGGCGTCCCTGGAGCTAGAAAAACTGTTTTTT. Translating it yields CASSPGQGASLELEKLFF.